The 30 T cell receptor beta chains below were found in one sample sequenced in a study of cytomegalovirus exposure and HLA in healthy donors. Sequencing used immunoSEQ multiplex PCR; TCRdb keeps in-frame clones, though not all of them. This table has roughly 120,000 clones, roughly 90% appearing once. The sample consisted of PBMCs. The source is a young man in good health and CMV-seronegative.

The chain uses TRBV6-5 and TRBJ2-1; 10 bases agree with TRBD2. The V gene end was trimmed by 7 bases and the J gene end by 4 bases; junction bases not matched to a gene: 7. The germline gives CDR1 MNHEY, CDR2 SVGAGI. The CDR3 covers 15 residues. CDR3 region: CASTMGSGGYNEQFF. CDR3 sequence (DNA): TGTGCCAGCACTATGGGTAGCGGGGGGTACAATGAGCAGTTCTTC.

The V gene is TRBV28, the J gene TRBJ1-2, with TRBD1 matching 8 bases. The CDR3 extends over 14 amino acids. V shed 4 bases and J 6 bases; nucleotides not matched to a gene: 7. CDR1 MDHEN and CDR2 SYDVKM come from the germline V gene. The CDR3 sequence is CASSSTGGRHGYTF. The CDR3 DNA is TGTGCCAGCAGTTCTACAGGGGGTAGGCATGGCTACACCTTC.

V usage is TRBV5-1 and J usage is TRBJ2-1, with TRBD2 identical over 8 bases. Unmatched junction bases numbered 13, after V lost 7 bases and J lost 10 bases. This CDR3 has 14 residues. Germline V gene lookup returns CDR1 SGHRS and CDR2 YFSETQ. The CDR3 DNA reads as TGCGCCAGCCGCTCGGGGGGGCCTAAAGGAGAGCAGTTCTTC. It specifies CASRSGGPKGEQFF.

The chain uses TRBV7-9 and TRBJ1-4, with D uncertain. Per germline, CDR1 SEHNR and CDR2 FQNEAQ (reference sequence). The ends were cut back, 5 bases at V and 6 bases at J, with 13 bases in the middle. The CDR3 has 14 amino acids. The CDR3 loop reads CASSLGLGDEKLFF. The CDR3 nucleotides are TGTGCCAGCAGCCTGGGCCTCGGGGATGAAAAACTGTTTTTT.

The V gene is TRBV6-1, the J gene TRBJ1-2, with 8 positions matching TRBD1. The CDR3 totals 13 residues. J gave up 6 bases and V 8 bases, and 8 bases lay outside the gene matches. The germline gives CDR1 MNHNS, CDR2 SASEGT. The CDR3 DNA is TGTGCCAGCGATCGGGACAGGTGGGATGGCTACACCTTC. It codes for CASDRDRWDGYTF.

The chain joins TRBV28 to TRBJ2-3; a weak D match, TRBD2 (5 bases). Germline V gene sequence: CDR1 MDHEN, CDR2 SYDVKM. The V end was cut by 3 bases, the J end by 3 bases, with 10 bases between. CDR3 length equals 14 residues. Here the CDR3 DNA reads TGTGCCAGCAGTTTCCTTTCGGGGACAGATACGCAGTATTTT. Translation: CASSFLSGTDTQYF. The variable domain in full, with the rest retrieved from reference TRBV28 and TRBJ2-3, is DVKVTQSSRYLVKRTGEKVFLECVQDMDHENMFWYRQDPGLGLRLIYFSYDVKMKEKGDIPEGYSVSREKKERFSLILESASTNQTSMYLCASSFLSGTDTQYFGPGTRLTVL.

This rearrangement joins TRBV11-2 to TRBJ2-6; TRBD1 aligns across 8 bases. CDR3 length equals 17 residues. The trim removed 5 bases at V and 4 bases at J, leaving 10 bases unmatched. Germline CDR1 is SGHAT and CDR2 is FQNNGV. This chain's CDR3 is CASSPRTGREGANVLTF. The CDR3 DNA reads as TGTGCCAGCAGCCCCCGGACAGGGCGGGAAGGGGCCAACGTCCTGACTTTC.

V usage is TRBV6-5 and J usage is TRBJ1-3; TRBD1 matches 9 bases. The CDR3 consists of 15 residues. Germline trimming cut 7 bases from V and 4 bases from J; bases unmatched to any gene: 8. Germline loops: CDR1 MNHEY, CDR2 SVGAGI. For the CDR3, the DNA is TGTGCCAGCACCCAACAGGGGGCGCGGGGAAACACCATATATTTT. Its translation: CASTQQGARGNTIYF.

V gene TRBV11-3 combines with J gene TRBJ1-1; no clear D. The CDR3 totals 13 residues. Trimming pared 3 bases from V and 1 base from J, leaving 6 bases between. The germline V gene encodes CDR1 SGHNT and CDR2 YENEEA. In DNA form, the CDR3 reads TGTGCCAGCAGCTTCGGGGAGAACACTGAAGCTTTCTTT. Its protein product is CASSFGENTEAFF.

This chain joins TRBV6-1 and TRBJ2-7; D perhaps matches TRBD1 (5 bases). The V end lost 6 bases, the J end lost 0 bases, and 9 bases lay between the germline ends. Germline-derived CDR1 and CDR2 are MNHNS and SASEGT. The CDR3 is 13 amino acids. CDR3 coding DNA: TGTGCCAGCAGCGCAGGGTTCTCCTACGAGCAGTACTTC. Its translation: CASSAGFSYEQYF.

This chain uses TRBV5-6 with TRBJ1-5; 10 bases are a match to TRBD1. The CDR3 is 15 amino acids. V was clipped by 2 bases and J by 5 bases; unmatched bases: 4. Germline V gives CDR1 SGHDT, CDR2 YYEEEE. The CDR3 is CASSFGQGEYQPQHF. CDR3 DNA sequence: TGTGCCAGCAGCTTCGGACAGGGGGAATATCAGCCCCAGCATTTT.

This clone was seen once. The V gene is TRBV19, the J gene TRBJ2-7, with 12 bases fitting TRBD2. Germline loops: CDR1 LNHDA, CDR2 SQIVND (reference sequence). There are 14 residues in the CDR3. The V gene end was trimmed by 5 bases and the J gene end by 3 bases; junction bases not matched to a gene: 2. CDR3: CASSRTSGVYEQYF. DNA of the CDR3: TGTGCCAGTAGTCGGACTAGCGGGGTCTACGAGCAGTACTTC.

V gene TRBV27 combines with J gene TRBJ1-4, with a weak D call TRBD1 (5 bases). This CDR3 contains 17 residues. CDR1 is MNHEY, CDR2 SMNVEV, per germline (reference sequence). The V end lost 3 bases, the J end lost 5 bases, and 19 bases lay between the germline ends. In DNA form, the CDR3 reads TGTGCCAGCAGTTTCAGGACCCCCAGGGCAGCGAATGAAAAACTGTTTTTT. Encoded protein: CASSFRTPRAANEKLFF.

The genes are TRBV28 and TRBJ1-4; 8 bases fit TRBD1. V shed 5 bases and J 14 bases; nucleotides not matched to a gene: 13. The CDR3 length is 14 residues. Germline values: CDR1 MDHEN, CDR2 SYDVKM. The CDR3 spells CASSTDRELKRLFF. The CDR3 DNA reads TGTGCCAGCAGTACGGACAGGGAGCTAAAACGGCTGTTTTTT.

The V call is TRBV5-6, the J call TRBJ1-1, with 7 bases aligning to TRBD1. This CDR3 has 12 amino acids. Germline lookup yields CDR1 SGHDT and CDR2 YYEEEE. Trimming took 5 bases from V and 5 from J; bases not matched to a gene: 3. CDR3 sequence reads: CASSDRDTEAFF. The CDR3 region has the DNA TGTGCCAGCAGTGACAGGGATACTGAAGCTTTCTTT. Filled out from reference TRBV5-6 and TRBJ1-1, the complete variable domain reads DAGVTQSPTHLIKTRGQQVTLRCSPKSGHDTVSWYQQALGQGPQFIFQYYEEEERQRGNFPDRFSGHQFPNYSSELNVNALLLGDSALYLCASSDRDTEAFFGQGTRLTVV.

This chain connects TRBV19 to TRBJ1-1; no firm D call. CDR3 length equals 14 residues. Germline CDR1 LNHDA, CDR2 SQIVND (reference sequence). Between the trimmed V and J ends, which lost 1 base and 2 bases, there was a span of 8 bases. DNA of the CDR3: TGTGCCAGTAGTATAGTCACTCGAAACACTGAAGCTTTCTTT. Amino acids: CASSIVTRNTEAFF. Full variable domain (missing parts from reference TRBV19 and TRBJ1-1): DGGITQSPKYLFRKEGQNVTLSCEQNLNHDAMYWYRQDPGQGLRLIYYSQIVNDFQKGDIAEGYSVSREKKESFPLTVTSAQKNPTAFYLCASSIVTRNTEAFFGQGTRLTVV.

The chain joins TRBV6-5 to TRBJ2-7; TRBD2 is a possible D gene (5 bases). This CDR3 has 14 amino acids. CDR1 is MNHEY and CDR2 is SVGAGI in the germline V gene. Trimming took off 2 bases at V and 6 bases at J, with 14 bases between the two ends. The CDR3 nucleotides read TGTGCCAGCAGTTACCAGAGGGTATCCGGCGAGCAGTACTTC. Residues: CASSYQRVSGEQYF.

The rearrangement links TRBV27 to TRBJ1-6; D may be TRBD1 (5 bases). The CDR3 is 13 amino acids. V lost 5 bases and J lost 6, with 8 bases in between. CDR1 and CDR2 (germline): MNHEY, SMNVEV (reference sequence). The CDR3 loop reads CASSPDSNSPLHF. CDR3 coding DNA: TGTGCCAGCAGTCCAGACAGTAATTCACCCCTCCACTTT.

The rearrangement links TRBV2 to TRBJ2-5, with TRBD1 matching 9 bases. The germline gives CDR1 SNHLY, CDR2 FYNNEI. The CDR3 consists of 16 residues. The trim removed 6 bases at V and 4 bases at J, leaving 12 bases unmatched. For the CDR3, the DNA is TGTGCCAGCAGGCCCCCTCGCTACAGGGGGCGAGAGACCCAGTACTTC. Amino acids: CASRPPRYRGRETQYF.

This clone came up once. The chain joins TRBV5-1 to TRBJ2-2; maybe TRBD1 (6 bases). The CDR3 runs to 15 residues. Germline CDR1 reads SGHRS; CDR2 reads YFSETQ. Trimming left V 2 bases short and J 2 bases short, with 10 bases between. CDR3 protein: CASSFRGQNTGELFF. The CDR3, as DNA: TGCGCCAGCAGCTTCAGGGGCCAAAACACCGGGGAGCTGTTTTTT.

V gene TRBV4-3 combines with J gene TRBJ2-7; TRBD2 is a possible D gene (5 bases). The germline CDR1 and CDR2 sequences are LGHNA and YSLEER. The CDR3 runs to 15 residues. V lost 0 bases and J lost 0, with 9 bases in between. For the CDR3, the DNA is TGCGCCAGCAGCCAAGACCGGACTGGCTCCTACGAGCAGTACTTC. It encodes CASSQDRTGSYEQYF.

The CDR3 nucleotides read TGTGCCAGTAGTACCGGGGACAGCTATGGCTACACCTTC. Translation: CASSTGDSYGYTF. The gene calls are TRBV19 and TRBJ1-2; TRBD1 aligns across 7 bases. The J segment lost 4 bases and the V segment lost 4 bases, leaving 3 bases of the junction unmatched. Germline CDR1 is LNHDA and CDR2 is SQIVND (reference sequence). This CDR3 has 13 amino acids.

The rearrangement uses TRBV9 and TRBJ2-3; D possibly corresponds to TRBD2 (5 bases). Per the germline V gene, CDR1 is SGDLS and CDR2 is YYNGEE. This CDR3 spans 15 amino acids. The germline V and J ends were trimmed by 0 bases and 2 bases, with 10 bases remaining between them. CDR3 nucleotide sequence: TGTGCCAGCAGCGTAGCTCCCGGGATCACAGATACGCAGTATTTT. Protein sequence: CASSVAPGITDTQYF.

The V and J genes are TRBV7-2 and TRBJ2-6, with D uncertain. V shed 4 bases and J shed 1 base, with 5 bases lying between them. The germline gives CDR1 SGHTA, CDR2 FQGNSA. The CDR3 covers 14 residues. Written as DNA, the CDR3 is TGTGCCAGCAGCTCCGTGTCTGGGGCCAACGTCCTGACTTTC. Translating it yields CASSSVSGANVLTF.

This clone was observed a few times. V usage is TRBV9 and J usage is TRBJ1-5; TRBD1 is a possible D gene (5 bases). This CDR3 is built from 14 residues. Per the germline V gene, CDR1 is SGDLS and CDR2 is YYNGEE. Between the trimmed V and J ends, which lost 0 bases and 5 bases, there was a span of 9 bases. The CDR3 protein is CASSVDGGYQPQHF. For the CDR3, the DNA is TGTGCCAGCAGCGTAGATGGGGGGTATCAGCCCCAGCATTTT.

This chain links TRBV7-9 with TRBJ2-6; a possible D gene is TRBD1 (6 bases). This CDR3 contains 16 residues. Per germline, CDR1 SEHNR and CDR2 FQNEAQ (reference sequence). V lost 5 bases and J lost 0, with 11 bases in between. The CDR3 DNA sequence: TGTGCCAGCAGCGCAAGGACAGTCTCTGGGGCCAACGTCCTGACTTTC. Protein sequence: CASSARTVSGANVLTF. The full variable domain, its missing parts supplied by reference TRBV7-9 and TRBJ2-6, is DTGVSQNPRHKITKRGQNVTFRCDPISEHNRLYWYRQTLGQGPEFLTYFQNEAQLEKSRLLSDRFSAERPKGSFSTLEIQRTEQGDSAMYLCASSARTVSGANVLTFGAGSRLTVL.

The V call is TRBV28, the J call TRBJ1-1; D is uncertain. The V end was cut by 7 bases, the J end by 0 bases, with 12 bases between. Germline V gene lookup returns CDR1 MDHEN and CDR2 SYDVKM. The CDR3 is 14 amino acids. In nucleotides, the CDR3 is TGTGCCAGCACCTTGACGACTATGAACACTGAAGCTTTCTTT. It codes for CASTLTTMNTEAFF. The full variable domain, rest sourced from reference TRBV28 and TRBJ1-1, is DVKVTQSSRYLVKRTGEKVFLECVQDMDHENMFWYRQDPGLGLRLIYFSYDVKMKEKGDIPEGYSVSREKKERFSLILESASTNQTSMYLCASTLTTMNTEAFFGQGTRLTVV.

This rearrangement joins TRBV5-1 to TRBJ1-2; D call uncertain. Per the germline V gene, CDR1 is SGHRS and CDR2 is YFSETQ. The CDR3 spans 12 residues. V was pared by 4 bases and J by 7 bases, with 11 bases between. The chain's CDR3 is CASSPAGFGYTF. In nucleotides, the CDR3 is TGCGCCAGCAGCCCGGCCGGGTTTGGCTACACCTTC.

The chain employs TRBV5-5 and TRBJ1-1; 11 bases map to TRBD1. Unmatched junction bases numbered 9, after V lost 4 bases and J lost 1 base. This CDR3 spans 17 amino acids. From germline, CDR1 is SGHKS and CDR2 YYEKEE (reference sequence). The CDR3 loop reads CASSSVPGQGGNTEAFF. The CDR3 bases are TGTGCCAGCAGCAGTGTCCCGGGACAGGGGGGGAACACTGAAGCTTTCTTT.

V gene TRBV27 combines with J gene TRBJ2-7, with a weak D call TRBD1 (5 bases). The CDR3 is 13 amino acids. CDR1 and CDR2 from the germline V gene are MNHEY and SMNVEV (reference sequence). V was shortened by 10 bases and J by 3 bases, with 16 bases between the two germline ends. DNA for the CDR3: TGTGCCACCCGGGCAGGGCTGAACTACGAGCAGTACTTC. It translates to CATRAGLNYEQYF.